A single sample is the source of the 19 T cell receptor beta chains below, sequenced in a study of blood T cell repertoires in COVID-19. Produced via immunoSEQ multiplex PCR; TCRdb's table is partial and in-frame only. Here the sample spans roughly 86,000 clones, around 80% being singletons. The sequencing sample was made of peripheral blood. These receptors all stem from a human donor in a cohort sampled during active COVID-19.

This chain uses TRBV27 with TRBJ2-1, with D perhaps matching TRBD2 (6 bases). V was cut by 7 bases and J by 2 bases, with 15 bases left in between. The CDR3 is 15 amino acids. Germline V lookup: CDR1 MNHEY, CDR2 SMNVEV (reference sequence). In nucleotides, the CDR3 is TGTGCCAGCAACCCGCGGGGCGGTACCTACAATGAGCAGTTCTTC. It specifies CASNPRGGTYNEQFF.

The rearrangement uses TRBV28 and TRBJ2-7, with D maybe TRBD1 (5 bases). The V and J ends lost 8 bases and 0 bases respectively, with 14 bases between them. Germline-derived CDR1 and CDR2 are MDHEN and SYDVKM. The CDR3 runs 14 residues. CDR3 loop: CASSRTRSSYEQYF. The DNA for the CDR3 is TGTGCCAGCTCGAGGACAAGGAGCTCCTACGAGCAGTACTTC.

This clone occurred a few times. The chain recombines TRBV5-6 with TRBJ1-1; tentative D call: TRBD1 (5 bases). V was cut by 1 base and J by 4 bases, with 14 bases left in between. Per germline, CDR1 SGHDT and CDR2 YYEEEE. The CDR3 sequence is 15 residues long. The CDR3: CASSLKGAKGTEAFF. Written as DNA, the CDR3 is TGTGCCAGCAGCTTGAAAGGGGCCAAAGGCACTGAAGCTTTCTTT.

Turning to this clone: Its ends do not fully match the called genes, so a read error is possible. The CDR3 loop reads CASSPSQAGGPETQYF. CDR3 DNA sequence: TGTGCTAGCAGCCCGTCACAAGCGGGGGGGCCAGAGACCCAGTACTTC. The rearrangement joins TRBV7-7 to TRBJ2-5, with 10 bases matching TRBD2. This CDR3 region has 16 residues. Germline V gene sequence: CDR1 SSHAT, CDR2 FNYEAQ (reference sequence). Combining the CDR3 with reference TRBV7-7 and TRBJ2-5 gives the whole variable domain GAGVSQSPRYKVTKRGQDVTLRCDPISSHATLYWYQQALGQGPEFLTYFNYEAQPDKSGLPSDRFSAERPEGSISTLTIQRTEQRDSAMYRCASSPSQAGGPETQYFGPGTRLLVL.

The rearrangement uses TRBV29-1 and TRBJ1-2, with TRBD1 matching over 8 bases. J lost 8 bases, V lost 6 bases, and 14 bases had no gene match. Germline V gives CDR1 SQVTM, CDR2 ANQGSEA. The CDR3 is made up of 14 amino acids. The CDR3 here is CSVDAGTGLTGYTF. CDR3 nucleotide sequence: TGCAGCGTCGATGCCGGGACAGGCCTTACGGGCTACACCTTC.

This clone came up a few times. This rearrangement joins TRBV4-1 to TRBJ2-6, with D possibly matching TRBD2 (6 bases). The CDR3 is 14 amino acids. The V gene lost 4 bases and the J gene lost 2 bases, with 6 bases spanning the gap. The germline V gene encodes CDR1 MGHRA and CDR2 YSYEKL. In DNA, the CDR3 is TGCGCCAGCAGCCGGGGGGCTGGGGCCAACGTCCTGACTTTC. It is translated as CASSRGAGANVLTF.

This clone came up once. V gene TRBV28 combines with J gene TRBJ1-5, with D perhaps TRBD1 (6 bases). The CDR3 consists of 16 residues. Germline CDR1 is MDHEN and CDR2 is SYDVKM. Trimming removed 6 bases from V and 6 bases from J, with 21 bases in between. CDR3 DNA: TGTGCCAGCAGATTAATACAGGGTTCAGCTGTTCAGCCCCAGCATTTT. Translated, it gives CASRLIQGSAVQPQHF.

This chain joins TRBV2 and TRBJ1-1; 7 bases line up with TRBD1. The CDR3 sequence is 17 residues long. V was pared by 10 bases and J by 0 bases, with 17 bases of the junction left unmatched. Germline values: CDR1 SNHLY, CDR2 FYNNEI. CDR3 nucleotide sequence: TGTGCCACCCGACAGGGTCCACGGTTCCACCTGAACACTGAAGCTTTCTTT. Residues: CATRQGPRFHLNTEAFF.

The chain employs TRBV30 and TRBJ1-1; D may be TRBD1 (6 bases). V gave up 1 base and J gave up 5 bases, with 11 bases separating them. Germline CDR1 GTSNPN, CDR2 SVGIG (reference sequence). The CDR3 extends over 13 amino acids. CDR3 in DNA: TGTGCCTGGAGTGAGGGACACCGGACTGAAGCTTTCTTT. As protein: CAWSEGHRTEAFF.

The genes are TRBV9 and TRBJ1-1, with D hard to call. The CDR3 is 12 residues long. Germline assignment: CDR1 SGDLS and CDR2 YYNGEE. Trimming left V 2 bases short and J 11 bases short, with 13 bases between. The CDR3 spells CASSVESGEAFF. The CDR3 DNA reads TGTGCCAGCAGCGTCGAATCTGGTGAGGCTTTCTTT.

The chain has TRBV11-2 and TRBJ1-4; 8 bases are a match to TRBD1. The CDR3 contains 15 residues. V shed 5 bases, J shed 6 bases, and the junction held 8 bases outside the gene matches. Germline V gene lookup returns CDR1 SGHAT and CDR2 FQNNGV. CDR3 residues: CASSPMTGVYEKLFF. The CDR3, as DNA: TGTGCCAGCAGCCCGATGACAGGGGTGTATGAAAAACTGTTTTTT.

The chain carries TRBV6-5 and TRBJ1-5; TRBD1 matches at 8 bases. The V segment lost 7 bases and the J segment 0 bases; nucleotides outside the gene matches: 5. Germline CDR1 is MNHEY and CDR2 is SVGAGI. The CDR3 totals 15 residues. CDR3 sequence (DNA): TGTGCCAGCACCGTGACAGGGGTTAGCAATCAGCCCCAGCATTTT. Translating it yields CASTVTGVSNQPQHF.

The rearrangement links TRBV11-2 to TRBJ2-2, with D perhaps TRBD2 (5 bases). Trimming stripped 5 bases from V and 6 bases from J, with 19 bases between. The CDR3 spans 16 residues. From germline, CDR1 is SGHAT and CDR2 FQNNGV. The CDR3 loop reads CASSPRVASRAGELFF. CDR3 in DNA: TGTGCCAGCAGCCCCCGCGTGGCTAGCCGGGCCGGGGAGCTGTTTTTT.

The chain joins TRBV6-5 to TRBJ1-1; TRBD1 aligns across 8 bases. Germline V CDR1 and CDR2: MNHEY, SVGAGI. The CDR3 is 14 amino acids. The trim removed 4 bases at V and 4 bases at J, leaving 5 bases unmatched. The CDR3 loop is CASSSQGVTTEAFF. The DNA for the CDR3 is TGTGCCAGCAGTTCACAGGGGGTGACCACTGAAGCTTTCTTT.

The genes are TRBV18 and TRBJ1-1, with no clear D. Deletions cut 4 bases from V and 3 bases from J, with 6 bases between. Looked up from germline, CDR1 is KGHSH and CDR2 is LQKENI. The CDR3 runs 12 residues. Here the CDR3 DNA reads TGTGCCAGCTCACGCGCGTACACTGAAGCTTTCTTT. This translates into CASSRAYTEAFF. Full variable domain (outside the CDR3, taken from reference TRBV18 and TRBJ1-1): NAGVMQNPRHLVRRRGQEARLRCSPMKGHSHVYWYRQLPEEGLKFMVYLQKENIIDESGMPKERFSAEFPKEGPSILRIQQVVRGDSAAYFCASSRAYTEAFFGQGTRLTVV.

V and J are TRBV18 and TRBJ2-3, with D unresolved. V lost 4 bases to trimming and J lost 2 bases, with 13 bases between them. Per germline, CDR1 KGHSH and CDR2 LQKENI. The CDR3 runs to 15 residues. The chain's CDR3 is CASSLYRQDTDTQYF. The CDR3 coding sequence is TGTGCCAGCTCACTTTATCGTCAGGACACAGATACGCAGTATTTT.

The V gene is TRBV29-1, the J gene TRBJ1-2; D possibly corresponds to TRBD1 (6 bases). V lost 5 bases, J lost 4 bases, and 17 bases lay in between. Germline CDR1 and CDR2: SQVTM and ANQGSEA. The CDR3 is 14 residues long. CDR3 DNA sequence: TGCAGCGTTTGGACCCGGGACACGTCCTATGGCTACACCTTC. Translation gives CSVWTRDTSYGYTF.

This chain links TRBV29-1 with TRBJ2-1; D might be TRBD2 (6 bases). Looked up from germline, CDR1 is SQVTM and CDR2 is ANQGSEA. V was clipped by 7 bases and J by 4 bases, with 20 bases between them. The CDR3 contains 15 residues. As DNA, the CDR3 is TGCAGCGCGTTGATTGGGGACTGGATTTACAATGAGCAGTTCTTC. It is translated as CSALIGDWIYNEQFF.

The gene calls are TRBV12-3 or TRBV12-4 and TRBJ1-4, with a tentative D call TRBD1 (6 bases). V was trimmed by 6 bases and J by 8 bases, leaving 13 bases between them. The CDR3 sequence is 13 residues long. CDR3 loop: CASSGTHREKLFF. The CDR3 nucleotides are TGTGCCAGCAGCGGGACACACAGAGAAAAACTGTTTTTT.